Listed below are T cell receptor beta chains from one sample, sequenced in a study of naive and memory T cell subsets. MiXCR, applied by TCRdb to the UMI-ligation and nested PCR reads, yields one record per CDR3 protein. Of about 99,000 distinct CDR3 sequences in the sample, around 15% were seen once. Sequences were obtained from naive CD8+ T cells from blood. These receptors were collected from a human donor in good health. Both conserved end residues are part of each CDR3. Fields, in order: J gene, CDR3 length, V gene, clone size, D gene, CDR3 DNA, CDR3 protein. The D gene is left open where the match is weak. Some rows have no size entry. The others give once, few or many, or a class for an expanded clone.

TRBJ2-1	13	TRBV20-1	NA	TRBD2	TGCAGCGTCCGTGAGCGGGGGTACAATGAGCAGTTCTTC	CSVRERGYNEQFF
TRBJ2-7	13	TRBV6-5	few	NA	TGTGCCAGCAGTTACTTGGGGTTGGGCGAGCAGTACTTC	CASSYLGLGEQYF
TRBJ2-3	18	TRBV28	NA	TRBD1	TGTGCCAGCAGTTTGGGGGCGAGGGGGACAGGGGTGGACGATACGCAGTATTTT	CASSLGARGTGVDDTQYF
TRBJ2-7	17	TRBV4-3	NA	NA	TGCGCCAGCAGCCAAAGGTACCCCGCCCAAAGGGACTACGAGCAGTACTTC	CASSQRYPAQRDYEQYF
TRBJ2-7	17	TRBV4-3	NA	TRBD1	TGCGCCAGCAGCCAAGAGTTACAGGACAGGGGCGCCTACGAGCAGTACTTC	CASSQELQDRGAYEQYF
TRBJ1-2	12	TRBV29-1	few	NA	TGCAGCGTACCAAGGCTGGACTATGGCTACACCTTC	CSVPRLDYGYTF
TRBJ2-1	13	TRBV19	many	NA	TGTGCCAGTAGTATAGGAGGGGACAATGAGCAGTTCTTC	CASSIGGDNEQFF
TRBJ1-5	13	TRBV5-6	many	NA	TGTGCCAGCAGCTCACAGGGTACTCAGCCCCAGCATTTT	CASSSQGTQPQHF
TRBJ2-3	15	TRBV9	few	NA	TGTGCCAGCAGCGTAGTGGGGGCTAGCTCAGATACGCAGTATTTT	CASSVVGASSDTQYF
TRBJ2-5	17	TRBV11-2	few	TRBD2	TGTGCCAGCAGCTTCCATCTGGCGGGAGGGGACCAAGAGACCCAGTACTTC	CASSFHLAGGDQETQYF
TRBJ2-7	14	TRBV12-3/TRBV12-4	few	NA	TGTGCCAGCAGTAACGGACGGAGCTCCTACGAGCAGTACTTC	CASSNGRSSYEQYF
TRBJ2-1	15	TRBV5-6	NA	NA	TGTGCCAGCAGCTTGACCCCAGGGACGTCCCATGAGCAGTTCTTC	CASSLTPGTSHEQFF
TRBJ2-7	17	TRBV5-6	NA	TRBD1	TGTGCCAGCAGCGACAGGGGGGGTAGAGTGCCCGCCTACGAGCAGTACTTC	CASSDRGGRVPAYEQYF